A selection of T cell receptor beta chains follows, all from one sample in a study of graft-versus-host responses after intestinal transplantation. Their specific antigens are unknown. The repertoire was sequenced with immunoSEQ multiplex PCR; TCRdb's copy has only in-frame clones and lacks some. This sample has about 120,000 clones, with roughly 95% found just once. Specimen: unstimulated CD8+ T cells sorted from spleen or lymph node cells, collected before intestinal transplant. The origin of the receptors is a human donor who received an intestinal transplant. Both conserved end residues are trimmed from each CDR3. Where a row states a size, it is once, few, many or the class of an expanded clone; other rows omit it.

V gene: TRBV27
clone size: .
CDR3 protein: ASSTNIMTGAYEQY

V gene: TRBV9
clone size: .
CDR3 protein: ASSVSEGGRPETQY

V gene: TRBV19
clone size: .
CDR3 protein: ASKETGSGDTSGEQF

V gene: TRBV7-9
clone size: once
CDR3 protein: ASSLEYGYT

V gene: TRBV28
clone size: .
CDR3 protein: ASSLQGREYTDTQY

V gene: TRBV27
clone size: .
CDR3 protein: ASSLGAGGRDIQY

V gene: TRBV5-6
clone size: .
CDR3 protein: ASSRGTSGRAIYEQY

V gene: TRBV29-1
clone size: once
CDR3 protein: SVRTGDNYEQY

V gene: TRBV12-5
clone size: .
CDR3 protein: ASGLETGESYEQY

V gene: TRBV4-1
clone size: .
CDR3 protein: ASSEVPDVSNEQY

V gene: TRBV4-1
clone size: once
CDR3 protein: ASSQRLAGTSYNEQF

V gene: TRBV28
clone size: .
CDR3 protein: ASAAGSSYEQY

V gene: TRBV6-6
clone size: .
CDR3 protein: ASRVLAGFQETQY

V gene: TRBV5-7
clone size: once
CDR3 protein: ASSYYDKSGNTIY

V gene: TRBV11-2
clone size: .
CDR3 protein: ASSPAAAKNIQY

V gene: TRBV27
clone size: .
CDR3 protein: ASSLGGYEQY

V gene: TRBV27
clone size: .
CDR3 protein: ASSFGTSTSGELF

V gene: TRBV28
clone size: .
CDR3 protein: ASSLPTTGGMYEQY

V gene: TRBV5-1
clone size: .
CDR3 protein: ASSLYREWSSYNEQF

V gene: TRBV9
clone size: .
CDR3 protein: ASSVGVDTQY

V gene: TRBV7-9
clone size: .
CDR3 protein: ASSPEKGGTGELF

V gene: TRBV5-4
clone size: .
CDR3 protein: ASSRGGYEQY

V gene: TRBV6-1
clone size: .
CDR3 protein: ASSEADVTYEQY

V gene: TRBV14
clone size: .
CDR3 protein: ASSQGGIGTYSYEQY

V gene: TRBV6-1
clone size: .
CDR3 protein: ASTTGPNTGELF

V gene: TRBV5-4
clone size: .
CDR3 protein: ASSPWTGNYGYT

V gene: TRBV6-6
clone size: .
CDR3 protein: ASSYHDFYEQY

V gene: TRBV5-1
clone size: .
CDR3 protein: ASSFGQGARNEQF

V gene: TRBV7-3
clone size: .
CDR3 protein: ASSLLGRGDYEQY

V gene: TRBV19
clone size: .
CDR3 protein: ASSPSGGGSYEQY

V gene: TRBV7-3
clone size: .
CDR3 protein: ASSLISDRGNEQF

V gene: TRBV9
clone size: .
CDR3 protein: ASSAQLARYNEQF

V gene: TRBV9
clone size: .
CDR3 protein: ASSVGNQETQY

V gene: TRBV4-1
clone size: .
CDR3 protein: ASSPRGTSAYEQY

V gene: TRBV10-1
clone size: .
CDR3 protein: ASRGSSANRLQETQY

V gene: TRBV21-1
clone size: .
CDR3 protein: ASSNRGSGQY

V gene: TRBV15
clone size: .
CDR3 protein: ATSKGQVNQPQH

V gene: TRBV28
clone size: .
CDR3 protein: ASSFRLNSYEQY

V gene: TRBV27
clone size: .
CDR3 protein: ASSPTSSFQETQY

V gene: TRBV30
clone size: .
CDR3 protein: AWSEGPNTGELF

V gene: TRBV4-2
clone size: .
CDR3 protein: ASSQETGDNYGYT

V gene: TRBV5-4
clone size: .
CDR3 protein: ASIKAGGPDEQF

V gene: TRBV15
clone size: .
CDR3 protein: ATSRDWREGQTDTQY

V gene: TRBV6-1
clone size: .
CDR3 protein: ASSTWTGESYEQY

V gene: TRBV28
clone size: .
CDR3 protein: ASSETGEGNTIY

V gene: TRBV5-4
clone size: .
CDR3 protein: ASSYGTTGELF

V gene: TRBV6-6
clone size: .
CDR3 protein: ASSYPPQVVLY

V gene: TRBV7-9
clone size: .
CDR3 protein: ASNALGEQF

V gene: TRBV7-9
clone size: .
CDR3 protein: ASSLLADTQY

V gene: TRBV27
clone size: .
CDR3 protein: ASSLWSAGDTGELF

V gene: TRBV7-9
clone size: few
CDR3 protein: ASSLGQSGYT

V gene: TRBV4-1
clone size: .
CDR3 protein: ASSQDWASSYEQY

V gene: TRBV9
clone size: .
CDR3 protein: ASSPGDGLDEQY

V gene: TRBV27
clone size: .
CDR3 protein: ASSLTSGPYNEQF